These T cell receptor beta chains were read from a single sample in a study of shared clonotypes between healthy human individuals. Repertoires were generated with immunoSEQ multiplex PCR, while TCRdb's copy carries only in-frame clones and drops some. The table lists fewer than 850,000 clones, about 96% of them singletons. Sequencing used naive CD8+ T cells sorted from blood. The receptor set was obtained from a man aged 25 to 40 in good health. Each CDR3 is given with its conserved first and last residue. The order of the fields is J gene, D gene, CDR3 length, V gene, clone size, CDR3 protein, CDR3 DNA. The D gene is left open where the match is weak. Part of the rows lack a size; the others show once, few, many or a class for expanded clones.

>TRBJ2-7|-|13|TRBV27|once
CASSFNRAYEQYF
TGTGCCAGCAGTTTTAACAGAGCCTACGAGCAGTACTTC
>TRBJ2-7|-|13|TRBV19|-
CASSPGPSYEQYF
TGTGCCAGTAGTCCGGGACCTAGTTACGAGCAGTACTTC
>TRBJ2-7|TRBD2|14|TRBV29-1|-
CSVEFTSGPYEQYF
TGCAGCGTTGAATTTACTAGCGGCCCCTACGAGCAGTACTTC
>TRBJ2-3|TRBD1|14|TRBV27|-
CATSGQGPTDTQYF
TGTGCCACCTCTGGACAGGGTCCCACAGATACGCAGTATTTT
>TRBJ1-1|TRBD1|14|TRBV6-1|-
CASSESGGNTEAFF
TGTGCCAGCAGTGAGTCAGGGGGGAACACTGAAGCTTTCTTT
>TRBJ2-7|-|17|TRBV7-8|few
CASSQTLLATNAYEQYF
TGTGCCAGCAGTCAAACCCTCCTAGCGACTAATGCCTACGAGCAGTACTTC
>TRBJ2-5|-|15|TRBV5-4|-
CASSLAWGTQETQYF
TGTGCCAGCAGCTTGGCTTGGGGGACCCAAGAGACCCAGTACTTC
>TRBJ2-1|-|12|TRBV19|-
CASDSGYNEQFF
TGTGCCAGTGATAGCGGATACAATGAGCAGTTCTTC
>TRBJ2-7|-|15|TRBV30|-
CAWTEPEQGFREQYF
TGTGCCTGGACCGAACCGGAGCAGGGATTCCGCGAGCAGTACTTC
>TRBJ2-7|TRBD1|15|TRBV5-5|-
CASSTRTGGVYEQYF
TGTGCCAGCAGCACTAGGACAGGGGGCGTTTACGAGCAGTACTTC
>TRBJ2-2|-|14|TRBV14|-
CASSPNRNTGELFF
TGTGCCAGCAGCCCAAACAGGAACACCGGGGAGCTGTTTTTT
>TRBJ2-1|TRBD1|16|TRBV5-1|-
CASSLEGQGTYNEQFF
TGCGCCAGCAGCTTGGAGGGACAGGGCACCTACAATGAGCAGTTCTTC
>TRBJ2-7|-|14|TRBV4-1|-
CASSQYREGYEQYF
TGCGCCAGCAGCCAGTACAGGGAGGGATACGAGCAGTACTTC
>TRBJ2-5|-|17|TRBV7-2|-
CASSHLFWTPEGETQYF
TGTGCCAGCAGCCACCTTTTTTGGACTCCCGAAGGGGAGACCCAGTACTTC
>TRBJ2-4|-|13|TRBV7-7|-
CASSLGEKNIQYF
TGTGCCAGCAGCTTAGGGGAGAAAAACATTCAGTACTTC
>TRBJ2-1|-|14|TRBV7-9|-
CASNEAGPYNEQFF
TGTGCCAGCAACGAGGCGGGCCCCTACAATGAGCAGTTCTTC
>TRBJ2-1|TRBD2|16|TRBV4-1|-
CASSHLLAGGINEQFF
TGCGCCAGCAGCCACCTACTAGCGGGAGGGATCAATGAGCAGTTCTTC
>TRBJ1-2|-|14|TRBV4-1|-
CASSQDLGDYGYTF
TGCGCCAGCAGCCAAGATTTAGGCGACTATGGCTACACCTTC
>TRBJ2-7|-|14|TRBV7-9|-
CASSPNVKGFEQYF
TGTGCCAGCAGCCCAAATGTGAAGGGTTTCGAGCAGTACTTC
>TRBJ2-1|-|13|TRBV7-6|-
CASSLTQGNEQFF
TGTGCCAGCAGCTTGACACAGGGCAATGAGCAGTTCTTC
>TRBJ2-3|TRBD2|15|TRBV29-1|-
CSVDSGGWGTDTQYF
TGCAGCGTTGACTCGGGGGGATGGGGCACAGATACGCAGTATTTT
>TRBJ1-4|-|15|TRBV7-8|-
CASSFNGATNEKLFF
TGTGCCAGCAGCTTTAACGGTGCAACTAATGAAAAACTGTTTTTT
>TRBJ2-7|TRBD2|15|TRBV13|-
CASSLSHGRHYEQYF
TGTGCCAGCAGCTTATCGCACGGGAGGCACTACGAGCAGTACTTC
>TRBJ2-3|TRBD2|18|TRBV4-2|-
CASSQSLAGGPITDTQYF
TGTGCCAGCAGCCAATCATTAGCGGGAGGTCCTATTACAGATACGCAGTATTTT
>TRBJ2-7|TRBD2|17|TRBV6-1|-
CASSEALLGLAGSEQYF
TGTGCCAGCAGTGAAGCGCTTCTGGGACTAGCGGGTTCCGAGCAGTACTTC
>TRBJ2-1|-|14|TRBV7-9|-
CASSLLALGDEQFF
TGTGCCAGCAGCCTCCTCGCGTTGGGCGATGAGCAGTTCTTC
>TRBJ2-1|TRBD2|20|TRBV4-3|-
CASSQETSGYSRSSYNEQFF
TGCGCCAGCAGCCAGGAGACTAGCGGCTACTCTCGAAGCTCCTACAATGAGCAGTTCTTC
>TRBJ2-7|-|15|TRBV28|-
CASRLRQNAVYEQYF
TGTGCCAGCAGATTAAGACAGAACGCGGTCTACGAGCAGTACTTC
>TRBJ2-7|-|13|TRBV29-1|-
CSVEFLDTYEQYF
TGCAGCGTTGAGTTCCTGGACACTTACGAGCAGTACTTC
>TRBJ1-1|-|13|TRBV5-1|-
CASSLTNAEEAFF
TGCGCCAGCAGCTTGACCAACGCAGAGGAAGCTTTCTTT
>TRBJ2-7|TRBD1|14|TRBV9|-
CASSATGGTDEQYF
TGTGCCAGCAGCGCGACAGGGGGTACGGACGAGCAGTACTTC
>TRBJ2-7|-|12|TRBV6-1|-
CASRTGSYEQYF
TGTGCCAGCAGGACAGGTTCCTACGAGCAGTACTTC
>TRBJ2-7|TRBD1|17|TRBV28|-
CASSFPARGLSSYEQYF
TGTGCCAGCAGTTTCCCCGCCAGGGGGCTCAGCTCCTACGAGCAGTACTTC
>TRBJ1-1|-|15|TRBV7-9|-
CASSQRQGANTEAFF
TGTGCCAGCAGCCAACGGCAGGGAGCGAACACTGAAGCTTTCTTT
>TRBJ1-5|-|12|TRBV6-6|-
CASSAQNQPQHF
TGTGCCAGCAGTGCCCAAAATCAGCCCCAGCATTTT
>TRBJ2-7|-|9|TRBV20-1|-
CSVGSEQYF
TGCAGTGTGGGTAGCGAGCAGTACTTC
>TRBJ2-1|-|14|TRBV7-2|-
CASSFRDTAIEQFF
TGTGCCAGCAGCTTCCGGGACACAGCAATTGAGCAGTTCTTC
>TRBJ2-7|TRBD2|14|TRBV29-1|-
CSEPRTSGSYEQYF
TGCAGCGAGCCCCGGACTAGCGGCTCCTACGAGCAGTACTTC
>TRBJ2-7|-|12|TRBV5-4|-
CASSVGSYEQYF
TGTGCCAGCAGCGTCGGTTCCTACGAGCAGTACTTC
>TRBJ2-5|-|14|TRBV4-1|-
CASSHPASQETQYF
TGCGCCAGCAGCCACCCTGCCTCCCAAGAGACCCAGTACTTC
>TRBJ1-2|-|13|TRBV13|-
CASSLRVAYGYTF
TGTGCCAGCAGCTTACGAGTTGCCTATGGCTACACCTTC
>TRBJ2-3|-|14|TRBV10-2|-
CASRAGWVEDTQYF
TGCGCCAGCCGGGCAGGTTGGGTTGAAGATACGCAGTATTTT
>TRBJ1-2|-|14|TRBV11-1|-
CASSYGGPNYGYTF
TGTGCCAGCAGCTACGGGGGGCCGAACTATGGCTACACCTTC
>TRBJ1-5|-|13|TRBV30|-
CAWSDSSNQPQHF
TGTGCCTGGAGTGATAGTAGCAATCAGCCCCAGCATTTT
>TRBJ2-7|-|13|TRBV7-8|-
CASSFPSSYEQYF
TGTGCCAGCAGCTTTCCTTCCTCCTACGAGCAGTACTTC
>TRBJ1-5|-|15|TRBV21-1|-
CASIPKGVSNQPQHF
TGTGCCAGCATCCCAAAGGGCGTTAGCAATCAGCCCCAGCATTTT
>TRBJ2-7|-|13|TRBV7-9|-
CASSLADGTEQYF
TGTGCCAGCAGCTTAGCCGATGGGACAGAGCAGTACTTC
>TRBJ2-7|TRBD1|16|TRBV4-1|-
CASSLNPGTGFYEQYF
TGCGCCAGCAGCCTAAACCCCGGGACAGGCTTCTACGAGCAGTACTTC